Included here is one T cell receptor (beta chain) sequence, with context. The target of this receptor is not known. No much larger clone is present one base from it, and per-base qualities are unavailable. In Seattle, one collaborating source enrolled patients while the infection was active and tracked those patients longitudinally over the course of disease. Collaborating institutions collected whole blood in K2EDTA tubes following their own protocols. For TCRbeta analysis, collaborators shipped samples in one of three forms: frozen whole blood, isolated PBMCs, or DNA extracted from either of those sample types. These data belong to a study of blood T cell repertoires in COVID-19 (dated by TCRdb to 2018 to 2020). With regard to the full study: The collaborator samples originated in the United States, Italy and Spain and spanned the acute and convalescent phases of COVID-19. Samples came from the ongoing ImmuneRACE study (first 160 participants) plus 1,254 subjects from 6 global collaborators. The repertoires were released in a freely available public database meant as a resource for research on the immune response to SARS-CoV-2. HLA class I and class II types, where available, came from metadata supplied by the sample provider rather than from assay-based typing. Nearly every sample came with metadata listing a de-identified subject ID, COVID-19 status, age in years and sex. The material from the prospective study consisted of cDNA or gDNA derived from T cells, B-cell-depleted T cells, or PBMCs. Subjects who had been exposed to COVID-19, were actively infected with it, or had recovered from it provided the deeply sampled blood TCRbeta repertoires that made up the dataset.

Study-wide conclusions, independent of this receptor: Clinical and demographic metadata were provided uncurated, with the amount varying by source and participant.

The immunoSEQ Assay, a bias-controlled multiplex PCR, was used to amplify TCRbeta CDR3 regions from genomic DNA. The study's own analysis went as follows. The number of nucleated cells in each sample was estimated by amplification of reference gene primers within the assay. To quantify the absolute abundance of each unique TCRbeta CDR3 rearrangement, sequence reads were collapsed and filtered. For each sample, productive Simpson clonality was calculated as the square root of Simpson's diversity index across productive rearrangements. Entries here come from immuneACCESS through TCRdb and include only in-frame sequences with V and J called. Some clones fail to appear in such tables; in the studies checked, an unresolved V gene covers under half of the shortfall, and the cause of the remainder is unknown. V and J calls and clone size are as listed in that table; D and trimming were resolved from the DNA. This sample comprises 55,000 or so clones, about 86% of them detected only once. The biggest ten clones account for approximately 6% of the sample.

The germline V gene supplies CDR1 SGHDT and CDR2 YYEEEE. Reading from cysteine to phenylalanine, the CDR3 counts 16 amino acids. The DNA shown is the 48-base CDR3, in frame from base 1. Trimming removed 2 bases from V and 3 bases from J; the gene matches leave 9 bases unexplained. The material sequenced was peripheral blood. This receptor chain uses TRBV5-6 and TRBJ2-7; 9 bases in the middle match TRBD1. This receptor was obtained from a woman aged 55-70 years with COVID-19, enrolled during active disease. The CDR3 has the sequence CASSFNSRDRVYEQYF. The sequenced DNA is TGTGCCAGCAGCTTCAACAGCCGGGACAGGGTCTACGAGCAGTACTTC.